Listed below are T cell receptor beta chains from one sample, sequenced in a study of blood T cell repertoires in COVID-19. Profiled with immunoSEQ multiplex PCR; TCRdb holds only in-frame clones, not every one. Of roughly 330,000 clones detected, approximately 84% appear once; the ten largest clones hold less than 11%. The sequenced sample consisted of PBMCs or T cells enriched from blood (not recorded which). The receptor source for this set is a woman younger than 35 who had recovered from COVID-19. CDR3s leave out the opening cysteine and the closing phenylalanine or tryptophan.

V: TRBV3-1/TRBV3-2; J: TRBJ1-1; CDR3: ASSQRTVNTEAF
V: TRBV3-1/TRBV3-2; J: TRBJ1-1; CDR3: ASSQGTGNTEAF
V: TRBV28; J: TRBJ2-7; CDR3: ASSFNRGTEQY
V: TRBV18; J: TRBJ1-2; CDR3: ASSPPTGPANYGYT
V: TRBV27; J: TRBJ2-2; CDR3: ASSVGGPGELF
V: TRBV3-1/TRBV3-2; J: TRBJ2-3; CDR3: ASSLGLAGGGTQY
V: TRBV9; J: TRBJ2-1; CDR3: ASSVVGTSYNEQF
V: TRBV7-9; J: TRBJ1-4; CDR3: AGGDSIHEKLF
V: TRBV2; J: TRBJ1-2; CDR3: ASSRDAGGNYGYT
V: TRBV5-1; J: TRBJ1-1; CDR3: ASSLAGTHTEAF
V: TRBV12-2; J: TRBJ1-4; CDR3: ASRLERGREKLF
V: TRBV5-1; J: TRBJ2-2; CDR3: ASSLEGWTGGTGELF
V: TRBV6-5; J: TRBJ2-3; CDR3: ASRSLAGAADTQY
V: TRBV13; J: TRBJ2-1; CDR3: ASSFGTSGALYNEQF
V: TRBV21-1; J: TRBJ1-1; CDR3: ASSPPSEAF
V: TRBV6-5; J: TRBJ2-3; CDR3: ASRTGSTDTQY
V: TRBV6-1; J: TRBJ1-5; CDR3: ASSEAPGRRPQH
V: TRBV19; J: TRBJ2-1; CDR3: ASSPQAGWISYNEQF
V: TRBV19; J: TRBJ1-5; CDR3: ASSRTTGTGRFNGNQPQH
V: TRBV12-5; J: TRBJ2-5; CDR3: ASGPPGQGARETQY
V: TRBV7-9; J: TRBJ2-2; CDR3: ASSPGTGGDTGELF
V: TRBV7-8; J: TRBJ1-6; CDR3: ASSLAGAVNSPLH
V: TRBV6-5; J: TRBJ1-6; CDR3: ASSYRVRDSPLH
V: TRBV5-4; J: TRBJ1-1; CDR3: ASSPGGGTKNTEAF
V: TRBV5-1; J: TRBJ1-2; CDR3: ASSGADSRNYGYT
V: TRBV10-3; J: TRBJ2-3; CDR3: AISGTGKADTQY
V: TRBV7-3; J: TRBJ2-2; CDR3: ASSTQWETGELF
V: TRBV6-1; J: TRBJ2-5; CDR3: ASSEKGLAGVQETQY
V: TRBV19; J: TRBJ2-7; CDR3: ASSTYRGLAAGTHYEQY
V: TRBV9; J: TRBJ1-5; CDR3: ASSVGGGNQPQH
V: TRBV11-2; J: TRBJ1-2; CDR3: ASRSLSTGYGYT
V: TRBV28; J: TRBJ2-7; CDR3: ASTVGGFESYEQY
V: TRBV27; J: TRBJ1-2; CDR3: ASARYDMFGGYT
V: TRBV14; J: TRBJ1-2; CDR3: ASSQDDLGRGSYGYT
V: TRBV25-1; J: TRBJ1-4; CDR3: ASSDLQGTNEKLF
V: TRBV29-1; J: TRBJ1-1; CDR3: SVTMGQAF
V: TRBV6-1; J: TRBJ2-7; CDR3: ASSDNYEQY
V: TRBV10-3; J: TRBJ2-2; CDR3: AINPGQGAVRVGELF
V: TRBV30; J: TRBJ2-1; CDR3: AWSGTSGGESSYNEQF
V: TRBV7-3; J: TRBJ2-5; CDR3: ASSLSGSRETQY
V: TRBV2; J: TRBJ2-1; CDR3: ASIGRLNEQF
V: TRBV19; J: TRBJ1-4; CDR3: ASSPRTGRRRNEKLF
V: TRBV15; J: TRBJ2-1; CDR3: ATSRVGLGSGRYNEQF
V: TRBV2; J: TRBJ2-4; CDR3: ASSERPPGEGNIQY
V: TRBV7-3; J: TRBJ1-1; CDR3: ASSLNPGAYTEAF
V: TRBV7-3; J: TRBJ2-3; CDR3: ASSTTAGGPSDTQY
V: TRBV2; J: TRBJ1-5; CDR3: ASSAVGRNQPQH
V: TRBV11-3; J: TRBJ1-1; CDR3: ASSLGQGMNTEAF
V: TRBV28; J: TRBJ1-2; CDR3: ASSLARTDGYT
V: TRBV7-9; J: TRBJ2-1; CDR3: ASSLDWTTNEQF
V: TRBV7-9; J: TRBJ1-2; CDR3: ASSLGEIYGYT
V: TRBV19; J: TRBJ2-3; CDR3: ASSPPLVGGSTDTQY
V: TRBV5-6; J: TRBJ2-1; CDR3: ASSLAGVGEQF
V: TRBV3-1/TRBV3-2; J: TRBJ2-7; CDR3: ASSHTRTPPYEQY
V: TRBV5-1; J: TRBJ2-7; CDR3: ASSLDGWGTSGYEQY